This T cell receptor beta chain was profiled in a study of cytomegalovirus exposure and HLA in healthy donors. CDR1 and CDR2 from the germline V gene are SGHRS and YFSETQ. Trimming cost V 2 bases and J 6 bases, with 11 bases left between them. The CDR3 covers 13 residues. Vbeta (60) and Jbeta (13) primers were used in the PCR. Here immunoSEQ multiplex PCR was the method, and the copy in TCRdb shows in-frame clones only, minus some. The data hold 95,000 to 130,000 clones, with over 60% observed a single time. The specimen was PBMCs. The rearrangement uses TRBV5-1 and TRBJ1-1; unclear D gene. This receptor was taken from a young man in good health and CMV-seropositive. CDR3 in amino acids: CASSLGRQAEAFF. CDR3 sequence (DNA): TGCGCCAGCAGCTTAGGGAGGCAGGCTGAAGCTTTCTTT.